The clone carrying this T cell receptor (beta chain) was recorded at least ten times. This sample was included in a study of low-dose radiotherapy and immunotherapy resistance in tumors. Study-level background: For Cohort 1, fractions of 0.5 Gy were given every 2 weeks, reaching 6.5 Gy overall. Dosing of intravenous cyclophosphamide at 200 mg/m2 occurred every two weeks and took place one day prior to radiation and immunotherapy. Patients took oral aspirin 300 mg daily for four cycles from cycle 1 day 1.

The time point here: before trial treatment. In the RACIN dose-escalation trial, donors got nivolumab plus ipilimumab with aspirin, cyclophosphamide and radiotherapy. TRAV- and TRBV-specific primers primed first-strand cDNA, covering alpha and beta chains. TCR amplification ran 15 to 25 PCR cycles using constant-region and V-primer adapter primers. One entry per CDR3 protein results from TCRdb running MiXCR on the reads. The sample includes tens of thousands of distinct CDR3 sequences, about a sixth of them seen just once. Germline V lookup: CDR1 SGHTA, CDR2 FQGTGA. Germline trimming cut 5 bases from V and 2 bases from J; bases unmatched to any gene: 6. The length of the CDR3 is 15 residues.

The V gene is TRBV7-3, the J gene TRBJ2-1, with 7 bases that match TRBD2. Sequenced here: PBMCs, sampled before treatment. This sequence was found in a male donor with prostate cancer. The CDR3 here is CASSPLADPYNEQFF. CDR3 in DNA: TGTGCCAGCAGCCCCCTAGCGGACCCCTACAATGAGCAGTTCTTC.